This T cell receptor beta chain originates from a study of blood T cell repertoires in COVID-19. Study summary: Sites in the United States, Italy and Spain provided acute and convalescent COVID-19 samples.

As processed by the authors: Estimates of nucleated cell counts were drawn from the amplification of reference gene primers. Sequencing was performed with immunoSEQ multiplex PCR; in TCRdb, only in-frame clones are kept and a portion is missing. Clonal size and the V and J genes are those of that table, whereas D and trimming came from the DNA. The table records roughly 200,000 clones, more than 85% of them present only once. The CDR3 has 16 residues. The sequenced sample was peripheral blood. This chain links TRBV21-1 with TRBJ2-7; no check of the table's D call, TRBD1, against the DNA was made. TRBV21-1 has pseudogene status. The TCR was taken from a man in his forties or fifties with active or convalescent COVID-19. CDR3 loop: CASSKCRRQVFHEQYF. Here the CDR3 DNA reads TGTGCCAGCAGCAAATGCAGGAGACAGGTCTTCCACGAGCAGTACTTC.